The next 18 T cell receptor beta chains were all read from a single sample in a study of T-cell reconstitution after alpha-beta-depleted transplantation in children. The TCRbeta library was prepared with unique molecular identifiers. One entry per CDR3 protein, called by TCRdb with MiXCR from the PCR reads. The sample shows 500,000 or so distinct CDR3 sequences, around a third of them seen only once. The sample here was PBMCs from the stem cell graft donor, taken from the stem cell graft. These receptors all come from a human donor who donated a stem cell graft to a child with aplastic anemia.

In DNA, the CDR3 is TGTGCCAGCAGCGAACCTAGCACTGAAGCTTTCTTT. This gives the protein CASSEPSTEAFF. The rearrangement links TRBV5-4 to TRBJ1-1; no definite D call. Trimming removed 4 bases from V and 4 bases from J, with 8 bases in between. Germline CDR1 is SGHNT and CDR2 is YYREEE (reference sequence). The length of the CDR3 is 12 residues.

This clonotype has only a few counts. J is TRBJ2-1 and V is TRBV7-2; no definite D call. With 0 bases removed from V and 7 bases from J, the gap between germline ends came to 16 bases. This CDR3 has 16 amino acids. The germline CDR1 and CDR2 sequences are SGHTA and FQGNSA. In nucleotides, the CDR3 is TGTGCCAGCAGCTTAGCGGGATTAGGTGGGGTGAATGAGCAGTTCTTC. This encodes CASSLAGLGGVNEQFF.

This chain uses TRBV7-2 with TRBJ2-1; a possible D gene is TRBD2 (6 bases). V lost 0 bases, J lost 8 bases, and 14 bases lay in between. This CDR3 spans 15 amino acids. Germline V lookup: CDR1 SGHTA, CDR2 FQGNSA. The CDR3 DNA sequence: TGTGCCAGCAGCTTAGCTCTGTCCGGGGGACATGAGCAGTTCTTC. Its translation is CASSLALSGGHEQFF.

The J gene is TRBJ2-7, the V gene TRBV5-6; weak D call: TRBD2 (6 bases). V was trimmed by 3 bases and J by 2 bases, leaving 18 bases between them. This CDR3 is 16 amino acids long. Germline V lookup: CDR1 SGHDT, CDR2 YYEEEE. CDR3 DNA sequence: TGTGCCAGCAGCTCGGTCAGCCTAGCGTTCACCTACGAGCAGTACTTC. Translating gives CASSSVSLAFTYEQYF.

This clonotype was seen repeatedly, ten times or more. This chain uses TRBV12-3 or TRBV12-4 with TRBJ2-5, with D unresolved. There are 15 residues in the CDR3. Trimming pared 5 bases from V and 9 bases from J, leaving 22 bases between. Here the CDR3 reads CASSPRSAVRAAQYF. Here the CDR3 DNA reads TGTGCCAGCAGTCCCCGTTCGGCGGTCCGGGCGGCCCAGTACTTC.

This rearrangement joins TRBV29-1 to TRBJ1-6; D uncertain. With 5 bases removed from V and 7 bases from J, the gap between germline ends came to 15 bases. The CDR3 consists of 14 residues. The V gene's germline CDR1 is SQVTM and CDR2 ANQGSEA. Here the CDR3 reads CSVSEDRFNSPLHF. CDR3 coding DNA: TGCAGCGTTTCTGAGGACCGTTTCAATTCACCCCTCCACTTT.

This clonotype was observed once. The genes are TRBV5-1 and TRBJ1-1, with 8 nucleotides matching TRBD1. V trimming: 2 bases; J trimming: 2 bases; junction bases outside the gene matches: 8. The CDR3 is 16 residues long. Germline V gives CDR1 SGHRS, CDR2 YFSETQ. This CDR3 is CASSFRQGATNTEAFF. The CDR3, as DNA: TGCGCCAGCAGCTTTAGGCAGGGGGCTACCAACACTGAAGCTTTCTTT.

In this sample, this clonotype turned up a few times. V gene TRBV20-1 combines with J gene TRBJ2-2, with 8 positions matching TRBD1. With V trimmed by 0 bases and J by 3 bases, 6 bases remained unmatched. Germline CDR1 reads DFQATT; CDR2 reads SNEGSKA (reference sequence). The CDR3 length is 16 residues. As DNA, the CDR3 is TGCAGTGCTAGAGAATCAACAGGGGGGTACACCGGGGAGCTGTTTTTT. Protein: CSARESTGGYTGELFF.

The J gene is TRBJ2-2, the V gene TRBV4-3; 13 nucleotides agree with TRBD2. This CDR3 contains 18 residues. The junction had 8 bases not matched to a gene; V was cut back by 1 base and J by 6 bases. Germline CDR1 and CDR2: LGHNA and YSLEER. The CDR3: CASSQGWTSGSFPGELFF. The CDR3 DNA sequence: TGCGCCAGCAGCCAAGGATGGACTAGCGGGAGTTTTCCCGGGGAGCTGTTTTTT.

This clonotype has just a few counts. The chain joins TRBV20-1 to TRBJ2-1; 8 bases line up with TRBD1. CDR3 length: 13 residues. Trimming took 6 bases from V and 4 from J; bases not matched to a gene: 5. CDR1 DFQATT and CDR2 SNEGSKA come from the germline V gene (reference sequence). The CDR3: CSAPGGPYNEQFF. CDR3 in DNA: TGCAGTGCCCCAGGGGGCCCATACAATGAGCAGTTCTTC.

The genes are TRBV5-1 and TRBJ1-4; perhaps TRBD1 as D (6 bases). The germline V and J ends were trimmed by 0 bases and 7 bases, with 13 bases remaining between them. Germline lookup yields CDR1 SGHRS and CDR2 YFSETQ. The CDR3 totals 15 residues. CDR3 region: CASSLGGDKSEKLFF. The DNA for the CDR3 is TGCGCCAGCAGCTTGGGCGGGGACAAGAGTGAAAAACTGTTTTTT.

The V gene is TRBV18, the J gene TRBJ1-3, with D tentatively TRBD1 (5 bases). The V end lost 1 base, the J end lost 0 bases, and 10 bases lay between the germline ends. This CDR3 region has 16 residues. Germline CDR1 KGHSH, CDR2 LQKENI. The CDR3 coding sequence is TGTGCCAGCTCACCACTGGACAACTTCTCTGGAAACACCATATATTTT. The encoded protein is CASSPLDNFSGNTIYF.

This chain uses TRBV28 with TRBJ2-1; 10 bases fit TRBD2. The CDR3 runs 19 residues. J lost 4 bases, V lost 2 bases, and 14 bases had no gene match. CDR1 is MDHEN and CDR2 is SYDVKM in the germline V gene. DNA for the CDR3: TGTGCCAGCAGTTTAACCCCCGTGACTAGCGGGCAGACATACAATGAGCAGTTCTTC. Translation: CASSLTPVTSGQTYNEQFF.

The chain combines TRBV28 with TRBJ2-7; the match to TRBD2 covers 8 bases. V dropped 6 bases and J dropped 0; count of bases not matched to a gene: 7. From germline, CDR1 is MDHEN and CDR2 SYDVKM. The CDR3 has 15 amino acids. The CDR3 region is CASSPTSDLSYEQYF. In nucleotides, the CDR3 is TGTGCCAGCAGCCCGACTAGCGATCTCTCCTACGAGCAGTACTTC.

This chain links TRBV5-1 with TRBJ2-3, with TRBD1 matching 7 bases. Germline CDR1 and CDR2: SGHRS and YFSETQ. There are 15 residues in the CDR3. V was clipped by 2 bases and J by 2 bases; unmatched bases: 5. CDR3 in amino acids: CASSFRDSSTDTQYF. The CDR3 coding sequence is TGCGCCAGCAGCTTCCGGGACAGCTCCACAGATACGCAGTATTTT.

The chain couples TRBV5-5 to TRBJ2-2, with 12 bases lining up with TRBD1. CDR3 size: 16 residues. Germline V gene lookup returns CDR1 SGHKS and CDR2 YYEKEE (reference sequence). With 3 bases clipped from V and 4 bases from J, the junction kept 4 bases outside the gene matches. In nucleotides, the CDR3 is TGTGCCAGCAGCTGGGGGACAGGGGGCAGCACCGGGGAGCTGTTTTTT. Translating gives CASSWGTGGSTGELFF.

The rearrangement uses TRBV6-5 and TRBJ2-7; weak D call: TRBD2 (5 bases). Germline-derived CDR1 and CDR2 are MNHEY and SVGAGI. V lost 0 bases and J 2 bases, leaving 11 bases between the germline ends. The CDR3 has 15 amino acids. In DNA form, the CDR3 reads TGTGCCAGCAGTTACTCATTAGCGTCCACCTACGAGCAGTACTTC. Translating gives CASSYSLASTYEQYF.

This clonotype turned up a few times. V gene TRBV11-2 combines with J gene TRBJ2-7; 10 nucleotides match TRBD2. V shed 0 bases and J 4 bases; nucleotides not matched to a gene: 12. The germline V gene has CDR1 SGHAT and CDR2 FQNNGV. The CDR3 loop spans 18 amino acids. CDR3 coding DNA: TGTGCCAGCAGCTTAGAGGCCGGGACTAGCGTTGAGTGGTACGAGCAGTACGTC. Protein sequence: CASSLEAGTSVEWYEQYV.